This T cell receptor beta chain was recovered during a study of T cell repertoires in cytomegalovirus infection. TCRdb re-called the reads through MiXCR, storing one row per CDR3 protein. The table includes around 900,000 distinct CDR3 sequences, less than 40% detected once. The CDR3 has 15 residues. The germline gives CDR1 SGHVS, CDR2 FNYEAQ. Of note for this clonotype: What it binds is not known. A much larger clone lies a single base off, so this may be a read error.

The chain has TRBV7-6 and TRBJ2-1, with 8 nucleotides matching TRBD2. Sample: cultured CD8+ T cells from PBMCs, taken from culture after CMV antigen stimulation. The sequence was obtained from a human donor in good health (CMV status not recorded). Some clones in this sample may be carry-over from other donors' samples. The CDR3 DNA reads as TGTCCCAGCAGCCCCACGGGGGGGGCTGTTAATGAGCAGTTCTTC. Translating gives CPSSPTGGAVNEQFF.